This record concerns one TCR beta chain sequence. TCR sequencing used cDNA made by reverse transcription of extracted RNA. TCRdb keeps only in-frame clones here, not all; method: immunoSEQ multiplex PCR. Among about 140,000 clones listed, 85% to 90% were seen once. Documented treatment: oral pan-JAK inhibitor, 5-10 mg twice daily. From alopecia areata patients, lesional scalp punch biopsies and peripheral blood were collected. The sample originates from a study of CD8+ T cells in alopecia areata. The CDR3 covers 15 residues. The V and J ends lost 5 bases and 0 bases, in that order; junction bases with no gene match: 4. Germline V gene lookup returns CDR1 SGHTA and CDR2 FQGNSA.

The source was CD8+ T cells sorted from blood, collected at week 4, from a patient treated with tofacitinib. The J gene is TRBJ1-2, the V gene TRBV7-2; TRBD1 agrees at 9 bases. The TCR sequence derives from a human donor with alopecia areata. CDR3 coding DNA: TGTGCCAGCAGCCGAGGACAGGGGCCTAACTATGGCTACACCTTC. Residues: CASSRGQGPNYGYTF.